These 27 T cell receptor beta chains originate from one sample sequenced in a study of regulatory T cells in long-lasting Graves disease. Through Arm-PCR of CDR3 regions and iRepertoire HTBI primers, TCR beta libraries were built. One entry per CDR3 protein, called by TCRdb with MiXCR from the multiplex PCR reads. Among around 450,000 distinct CDR3 sequences listed, 20% to 25% were seen once. Described time point: persistent/refractory GD, antithyroid drugs over 5 years with positive TRAb. Following extraction of RNA from PBMCs, that RNA was used to make the TCR library. The sequencing used peripheral blood mononuclear cells (PBMCs), collected when the disease was refractory, from a patient treated with antithyroid drugs. The receptors were gathered from a female donor with Graves disease.

This clonotype was seen a few times. The chain has TRBV4-3 and TRBJ1-5; 10 bases map to TRBD1. This CDR3 is built from 16 residues. After removal of 1 base from V and 5 bases from J, the junction contained 5 bases not matched to a gene. Germline V gene data show CDR1 as LGHNA and CDR2 as YSLEER. Here the CDR3 reads CASSQGLTGGYQPQHF. CDR3 nucleotide sequence: TGCGCCAGCAGCCAAGGCCTGACAGGGGGCTATCAGCCCCAGCATTTT.

The chain joins TRBV19 to TRBJ1-1; perhaps TRBD1 as D (5 bases). CDR3 size: 15 residues. Germline V lookup: CDR1 LNHDA, CDR2 SQIVND (reference sequence). V was trimmed by 2 bases and J by 1 base, leaving 11 bases between them. This CDR3 reads CASSILRQPNTEAFF. The CDR3 DNA follows: TGTGCCAGTAGTATATTAAGACAGCCGAACACTGAAGCTTTCTTT. Full variable domain (rest looked up from reference TRBV19 and TRBJ1-1): DGGITQSPKYLFRKEGQNVTLSCEQNLNHDAMYWYRQDPGQGLRLIYYSQIVNDFQKGDIAEGYSVSREKKESFPLTVTSAQKNPTAFYLCASSILRQPNTEAFFGQGTRLTVV.

Of note for this clonotype: Germline is not matched at one junction end, which may reflect a read error. For the CDR3, the DNA is TGTACCAGCAGGAGAAACCGACTAGGAACTAATGAAAAACTGTTTTTT. As protein: CTSRRNRLGTNEKLFF. This sequence joins TRBV6-4 and TRBJ1-4; D gene uncertain. The germline CDR1 and CDR2 sequences are MRHNA and SNTAGT. This CDR3 region has 16 residues.

This clonotype was seen at least ten times. The chain links TRBV11-2 to TRBJ1-1; 8 nucleotides match TRBD1. V was pared by 5 bases and J by 4 bases, with 9 bases of the junction left unmatched. Per the germline V gene, CDR1 is SGHAT and CDR2 is FQNNGV. This CDR3 contains 15 residues. DNA for the CDR3: TGTGCCAGCAGCCACCTCAGGGGGCAAGGCACTGAAGCTTTCTTT. Translated, it gives CASSHLRGQGTEAFF. The complete variable domain, with remaining parts taken from reference TRBV11-2 and TRBJ1-1, reads EAGVAQSPRYKIIEKRQSVAFWCNPISGHATLYWYQQILGQGPKLLIQFQNNGVVDDSQLPKDRFSAERLKGVDSTLKIQPAKLEDSAVYLCASSHLRGQGTEAFFGQGTRLTVV.

The V call is TRBV6-9, the J call TRBJ2-3; D possibly corresponds to TRBD2 (5 bases). CDR3 length equals 14 residues. V was pared by 3 bases and J by 2 bases, with 9 bases between. CDR1 and CDR2 (germline): MNHGY, SVAAGI. The CDR3 DNA is TGTGCCAGCAGTTACGGGGTCAACACAGATACGCAGTATTTT. Translation: CASSYGVNTDTQYF.

There are a few counts of this clonotype. The chain combines TRBV19 with TRBJ1-1, with D possibly being TRBD1 (5 bases). There are 17 residues in the CDR3. The germline V gene has CDR1 LNHDA and CDR2 SQIVND (reference sequence). Trimming shortened V by 7 bases and J by 0 bases, and 21 bases separated the two germline ends. CDR3 coding DNA: TGTGCCAGTACCACCCCCCCAGCCTGGGGGGTGAACACTGAAGCTTTCTTT. It specifies CASTTPPAWGVNTEAFF.

This clonotype was recorded at least ten times. The chain has TRBV24-1 and TRBJ2-5, with D perhaps matching TRBD1 or TRBD2 (5 bases each). The CDR3 is 14 residues long. V was pared by 6 bases and J by 3 bases, with 13 bases between. CDR1 and CDR2 (germline): KGHDR, SFDVKD. This CDR3 is CATSRGDFKETQYF. CDR3 nucleotides: TGTGCCACCAGTAGAGGGGATTTCAAAGAGACCCAGTACTTC.

V gene TRBV29-1 combines with J gene TRBJ2-7, with D perhaps assigned TRBD1 or TRBD2 (5 bases each). Germline V gene data show CDR1 as SQVTM and CDR2 as ANQGSEA. V lost 7 bases, J lost 0 bases, and 7 bases lay in between. The CDR3 is 11 amino acids. The DNA for the CDR3 is TGCAGCGCCGGGGCCTCCTACGAGCAGTACTTC. Its translation is CSAGASYEQYF.

This clonotype was seen ten or more times. This chain links TRBV20-1 with TRBJ2-7; 9 positions match TRBD1. CDR1 and CDR2 (germline): DFQATT, SNEGSKA (reference sequence). V shed 6 bases and J 1 base; nucleotides not matched to a gene: 7. This CDR3 region has 14 residues. The CDR3 protein is CSAEGQGGSYEQYF. CDR3 nucleotide sequence: TGCAGTGCGGAGGGACAGGGTGGATCCTACGAGCAGTACTTC.

There are a few counts of this clonotype. The J gene is TRBJ2-7, the V gene TRBV3-1, with D uncertain. V gave up 4 bases and J gave up 0 bases, with 16 bases separating them. Germline-derived CDR1 and CDR2 are LGHDT and YNNKEL (reference sequence). The CDR3 is 16 amino acids. CDR3 DNA sequence: TGTGCCAGCAGCCGCTCAACCCGGTGGAGCTCCTACGAGCAGTACTTC. It specifies CASSRSTRWSSYEQYF.

The V call is TRBV11-2, the J call TRBJ2-7; D gene uncertain. CDR1 and CDR2 from the germline V gene are SGHAT and FQNNGV. Trimming left V 5 bases short and J 6 bases short, with 14 bases between. The CDR3 is made up of 13 amino acids. The CDR3 protein is CASSPALGREQYF. DNA for the CDR3: TGTGCCAGCAGCCCCGCGCTTGGGCGCGAGCAGTACTTC.

This clonotype came up many times. This may stem from a read error, because a much larger clone lies one nucleotide away. This chain connects TRBV6-2 or TRBV6-3 to TRBJ1-1; D is unresolved. Trimming shortened V by 7 bases and J by 1 base, and 10 bases separated the two germline ends. Germline V gene lookup returns CDR1 MNHEY and CDR2 SVGEGT. The length of the CDR3 is 13 residues. CDR3 region: CASNRGGNTEAFF. The CDR3 nucleotides are TGTGCCAGCAACCGGGGAGGGAACACTGAAGCTTTCTTT.

This clonotype appeared many times. The chain carries TRBV6-1 and TRBJ2-7, with 7 bases fitting TRBD2. Germline V gene data show CDR1 as MNHNS and CDR2 as SASEGT. CDR3 length equals 16 residues. J lost 4 bases, V lost 1 base, and 10 bases had no gene match. The CDR3 DNA reads TGTGCCAGCAGTGAAGTGATTGGCTCACTAGCGTACGAGCAGTACTTC. This codes for CASSEVIGSLAYEQYF.

The sample holds many counts of this clonotype. The rearrangement links TRBV2 to TRBJ2-2; 11 bases are shared with TRBD1. V lost 7 bases and J lost 4; bases outside the gene matches: 2. The CDR3 contains 14 residues. Germline V gene sequence: CDR1 SNHLY, CDR2 FYNNEI. Here the CDR3 DNA reads TGTGCCAGCAAAGGGACAGGGGGCACCGGGGAGCTGTTTTTT. Its protein product is CASKGTGGTGELFF.

This clonotype was counted at least ten times. The chain is built from TRBV28 and TRBJ1-2, with 8 positions matching TRBD1. J was trimmed by 2 bases and V by 6 bases; bases with no gene match: 2. There are 13 residues in the CDR3. Germline CDR1 MDHEN, CDR2 SYDVKM. CDR3 in amino acids: CASRGQGNYGYTF. The CDR3 DNA reads as TGTGCCAGCAGAGGACAGGGCAACTATGGCTACACCTTC.

Ten or more counts support this clonotype. This chain connects TRBV24-1 to TRBJ1-1; weak D call: TRBD1 (5 bases). Germline CDR1 and CDR2: KGHDR and SFDVKD. The V end was cut by 5 bases, the J end by 4 bases, with 7 bases between. The CDR3 is 12 residues long. CDR3 bases: TGTGCCACCAGTGCGGGGGGCACTGAAGCTTTCTTT. Protein product: CATSAGGTEAFF.

The sample holds a few counts of this clonotype. The chain joins TRBV7-9 to TRBJ2-2, with D unclear. V was pared by 5 bases and J by 6 bases, with 7 bases between. There are 12 residues in the CDR3. The germline V gene encodes CDR1 SEHNR and CDR2 FQNEAQ (reference sequence). The CDR3 reads CASSPNPGELFF. CDR3 sequence (DNA): TGTGCCAGCAGCCCCAATCCCGGGGAGCTGTTTTTT.

The chain joins TRBV5-1 to TRBJ2-7, with 7 bases that match TRBD1. This CDR3 has 17 residues. Germline V gene sequence: CDR1 SGHRS, CDR2 YFSETQ. V was pared by 0 bases and J by 5 bases, with 14 bases of the junction left unmatched. CDR3 protein: CASSLEGRGSSVDEQYF. The CDR3 DNA is TGCGCCAGCAGCTTGGAGGGCAGGGGGTCCTCCGTGGACGAGCAGTACTTC.

This clonotype was detected a few times. The V call is TRBV19, the J call TRBJ1-5, with D hard to call. The CDR3 length is 14 residues. Germline CDR1 LNHDA, CDR2 SQIVND (reference sequence). Trimming stripped 1 base from V and 3 bases from J, with 7 bases between. CDR3 residues: CASSIGHFNQPQHF. The CDR3, as DNA: TGTGCCAGTAGTATAGGACACTTCAATCAGCCCCAGCATTTT.

This clonotype has only a few counts. The chain combines TRBV7-2 with TRBJ2-5; TRBD2 matches 12 bases. Germline loops: CDR1 SGHTA, CDR2 FQGNSA. V shed 0 bases and J 5 bases; nucleotides not matched to a gene: 7. The CDR3 covers 17 residues. CDR3 sequence reads: CASSLARLAGARETQYF. CDR3 bases: TGTGCCAGCAGCTTAGCCCGACTAGCGGGGGCTCGGGAGACCCAGTACTTC.

Regarding this clonotype: A single base separates this from a much larger clone, so it may be a read error. This chain uses TRBV27 with TRBJ2-5; 7 nucleotides agree with TRBD1. This CDR3 contains 19 residues. V lost 7 bases, J lost 0 bases, and 20 bases stayed unmatched. Germline loops: CDR1 MNHEY, CDR2 SMNVEV (reference sequence). The CDR3 nucleotides read TGTGCCAGCAATCCTACAGGGGTCCTGCTAAAGGGGTACCAAGAGACCCAGTACTTC. Translated: CASNPTGVLLKGYQETQYF.

V and J are TRBV29-1 and TRBJ1-1; D is undetermined. CDR1 is SQVTM, CDR2 ANQGSEA, per germline. V gave up 0 bases and J gave up 10 bases, with 15 bases separating them. CDR3 length: 13 amino acids. CDR3 region: CSVEDPFSLGAFF. CDR3 sequence (DNA): TGCAGCGTTGAAGATCCTTTCAGCCTGGGAGCTTTCTTT. The complete variable domain, with remaining parts taken from reference TRBV29-1 and TRBJ1-1, reads SAVISQKPSRDICQRGTSLTIQCQVDSQVTMMFWYRQQPGQSLTLIATANQGSEATYESGFVIDKFPISRPNLTFSTLTVSNMSPEDSSIYLCSVEDPFSLGAFFGQGTRLTVV.

In this sample, this clonotype turned up many times. V and J are TRBV12-3 or TRBV12-4 and TRBJ1-2; 10 bases match TRBD1. The CDR3 totals 20 residues. J was trimmed by 6 bases and V by 4 bases; bases with no gene match: 23. The CDR3 is CASSSHAGSTGGLSGNGYTF. Here the CDR3 DNA reads TGTGCCAGCAGTTCCCACGCGGGATCGACAGGGGGCTTGTCTGGGAATGGCTACACCTTC.

In the case of this clonotype: The junction departs from germline at one end; a sequencing error may be responsible. The chain uses TRBV6-4 and TRBJ2-3, with D possibly TRBD2 on 6 matching bases. There are 14 residues in the CDR3. Germline V gene data show CDR1 as MRHNA and CDR2 as SNTAGT. For the CDR3, the DNA is TGTGCCAGCGGCGGGGACCGCGGATTAGATATGCAGTATTTT. It codes for CASGGDRGLDMQYF.

This clonotype was recorded many times. The V and J genes are TRBV6-1 and TRBJ1-6, with D tentatively TRBD1 (6 bases). This CDR3 has 14 amino acids. Germline V gene data show CDR1 as MNHNS and CDR2 as SASEGT. The germline V and J ends were trimmed by 6 bases and 12 bases, with 18 bases remaining between them. This CDR3 reads CASSPFEGEVPLHF. CDR3 sequence (DNA): TGTGCCAGCAGCCCCTTCGAGGGGGAGGTACCCCTCCACTTT.

Concerning this clonotype: The junction departs from germline at one end; a sequencing error may be responsible. The chain combines TRBV30 with TRBJ2-2, with D tentatively TRBD2 (6 bases). Per germline, CDR1 GTSNPN and CDR2 SVGIG (reference sequence). The CDR3 sequence is 11 residues long. Here the CDR3 reads CAWSGGGELVF. CDR3 nucleotide sequence: TGTGCCTGGAGTGGTGGCGGGGAGCTGGTTTTT.

The V call is TRBV3-1, the J call TRBJ1-2, with 9 bases that match TRBD1. The CDR3 has 14 residues. Germline assignment: CDR1 LGHDT and CDR2 YNNKEL (reference sequence). The J segment lost 7 bases and the V segment lost 4 bases, leaving 7 bases of the junction unmatched. The CDR3, as DNA: TGTGCCAGCAGCCCTCGGGACAGGGAGGGTGGCTACACCTTC. It yields the protein CASSPRDREGGYTF. The full variable domain, with the rest looked up from reference TRBV3-1 and TRBJ1-2, is DTAVSQTPKYLVTQMGNDKSIKCEQNLGHDTMYWYKQDSKKFLKIMFSYNNKELIINETVPNRFSPKSPDKAHLNLHINSLELGDSAVYFCASSPRDREGGYTFGSGTRLTVV.